The source of this TCR beta chain is a study of vaccination effects on CD4 cells after COVID-19. On the study more broadly: It was two doses of either the BNT162b2 or mRNA-1273 vaccine that participants received.

Only in-frame clones appear in the TCRdb table, and some are missing; sequencing was by immunoSEQ multiplex PCR. This table has 35,000 to 40,000 clones, 60% to 80% appearing once. Before sequencing, viral peptide pools were used by the ViraFEST assay to expand antigen-specific CD4+ T cells. Subsequent to a culture period of under 11 days, CD4+ T cells were isolated. According to the study, vaccine recipients showed no prior SARS-CoV-2 infection and negative nucleocapsid antibodies. In regard to this clone: Its antigen is unidentified.

The clonotype was recovered from a human donor who received a COVID-19 vaccine. The material sequenced was CD4+ T cells from PBMCs cultured with HCoV-OC43 spike peptides, taken before COVID-19 vaccination. Subset in this sample: HCoV-OC43 spike overlapping peptide pool stimulation.

The chain's CDR3 is CASSQGGAYNSPLHF. The CDR3 DNA follows: TGTGCCAGCAGCCAAGGGGGCGCCTATAATTCACCCCTCCACTTT. The V and J genes are TRBV7-9 and TRBJ1-6; 7 bases align to TRBD1. With V trimmed by 5 bases and J by 2 bases, 3 bases remained unmatched. CDR1 SEHNR and CDR2 FQNEAQ come from the germline V gene (reference sequence). This CDR3 region has 15 residues.